This TCR beta chain is drawn from a study of shared clonotypes between healthy human individuals. Germline CDR1 reads SGDLS; CDR2 reads YYNGEE. The CDR3 runs 14 residues. V was cut by 0 bases and J by 2 bases, with 8 bases left in between. Generated by immunoSEQ multiplex PCR, the TCRdb table keeps only in-frame clones and is missing some. The sample holds roughly 2,300,000 clones, approximately 90% seen once. Of note for this clone: This sample includes further DNA sequences coding for the same CDR3.

It was into CD45RA+ naive and CD45RA-negative memory subsets that the CD4+ cells were split. The chain employs TRBV9 and TRBJ2-5; D gene ambiguous. The sample was naive CD4+ T cells from PBMCs. The subset was: CD45RA+ positively selected. The receptor's source is a man between 18 and 35 years old in good health. Some clones in this sample may be carry-over from other donors' samples. CDR3 residues: CASSVVASQETQYF. The CDR3 DNA reads as TGTGCCAGCAGCGTAGTGGCCAGTCAAGAGACCCAGTACTTC.